These 4 T cell receptor beta chains were sequenced from one sample in a study of cytomegalovirus exposure and HLA in healthy donors (dated by TCRdb to 2015 to 2018). The protocol used for the library was the immunoSEQ multiplex PCR assay. A mixture of 60 forward primers for TCR Vbeta segments and 13 reverse primers for TCR Jbeta segments was used in the multiplex PCR. This immuneACCESS table, as held by TCRdb, lists in-frame sequences with V and J called but not all clones. Of the missing ones, under half trace to an unresolved V gene in checked studies; the others have no known cause. In this sample the table shows over 150,000 clones, 75% to 85% of which occur a single time. The biggest ten clones account for about 4.3% of the sample. Sequences were obtained from PBMCs. These TCRs come from a man aged 25 to 45 in good health and CMV-seronegative.

The genes are TRBV9 and TRBJ1-2; TRBD1 matches 9 bases. Germline V gene lookup returns CDR1 SGDLS and CDR2 YYNGEE. There are 13 residues in the CDR3. Trimming at V came to 4 bases and at J to 8 bases, leaving 6 bases not matched to a gene. The CDR3 region is CASSNRQGVGYTF. The CDR3 bases are TGTGCCAGCAGCAATCGACAGGGGGTGGGCTACACCTTC.

This rearrangement joins TRBV29-1 to TRBJ2-2; D unclear. The CDR3 covers 13 residues. V lost 3 bases, J lost 4 bases, and 9 bases lay in between. Germline V gene sequence: CDR1 SQVTM, CDR2 ANQGSEA. The CDR3 DNA follows: TGCAGCGTTGAGGTGGTGGCCACCGGGGAGCTGTTTTTT. It specifies CSVEVVATGELFF.

DNA for the CDR3: TGTGCCAGCAGCACAGCCTCTGGAAACACCATATATTTT. It yields the protein CASSTASGNTIYF. The V and J genes are TRBV6-5 and TRBJ1-3, with no clear D. Trimming removed 6 bases from V and 0 bases from J, with 6 bases in between. The CDR3 loop spans 13 amino acids. Germline CDR1 and CDR2: MNHEY and SVGAGI.

V is TRBV7-9 and J is TRBJ1-6; no clear D gene. The CDR3 is 12 amino acids. Germline V gene lookup returns CDR1 SEHNR and CDR2 FQNEAQ (reference sequence). Trimming took 1 base from V and 9 from J, leaving 4 bases between them. The CDR3 DNA is TGTGCCAGCAGCTTAGGCGGTTCACCCCTCCACTTT. Amino acid sequence: CASSLGGSPLHF.